Presented here are 14 T cell receptor beta chains from one specimen sequenced in a study of STAT5B mutations in CD4+ large granular lymphocyte leukemia. TCRdb's copy holds only in-frame clones and misses some; the assay was immunoSEQ multiplex PCR. The data hold 32,000 or so clones, with more than 65% observed a single time. Input material: CD4+ T cells from blood buffy coats. The receptors were sampled from a human donor in good health.

This chain uses TRBV7-2 with TRBJ2-7; D might be TRBD1 or TRBD2, each matching 6 bases. V was shortened by 0 bases and J by 5 bases, with 11 bases between the two germline ends. The length of the CDR3 is 14 residues. CDR1 and CDR2 (germline): SGHTA, FQGNSA. This chain's CDR3 is CASSLAGGWDEQYF. In DNA form, the CDR3 reads TGTGCCAGCAGCTTAGCGGGGGGCTGGGACGAGCAGTACTTC.

Remarks on this clone: Other nucleotide sequences in the sample specify the same CDR3. The chain is built from TRBV5-1 and TRBJ2-1; TRBD2 agrees at 9 bases. The CDR3 has 16 amino acids. Unmatched junction bases numbered 10, after V lost 4 bases and J lost 5 bases. CDR1 is SGHRS and CDR2 is YFSETQ in the germline V gene. Written as DNA, the CDR3 is TGCGCCAGCAGCAGTGGGGCTAGCGGGGCTCACAATGAGCAGTTCTTC. It codes for CASSSGASGAHNEQFF.

This clone turned up a few times. The chain recombines TRBV7-2 with TRBJ1-1, with D unclear. The germline V gene encodes CDR1 SGHTA and CDR2 FQGNSA. V was pared by 1 base and J by 0 bases, with 15 bases between. The CDR3 totals 17 residues. The CDR3 reads CASSLGASTAMNTEAFF. The CDR3 coding sequence is TGTGCCAGCAGCTTAGGAGCGTCGACTGCTATGAACACTGAAGCTTTCTTT.

The V and J genes are TRBV5-6 and TRBJ2-7; a possible D gene is TRBD1 (8 bases). V gave up 2 bases and J gave up 3 bases, with 12 bases separating them. Germline values: CDR1 SGHDT, CDR2 YYEEEE. The CDR3 has 14 residues. The CDR3 bases are TGTGCCAGCAGCTTTACAGGGGGGGTCTACGAGCAGTACGTC. Translating it yields CASSFTGGVYEQYV.

The chain is built from TRBV28 and TRBJ2-7, with D tentatively TRBD1 or TRBD2 (5 bases each). Deletions cut 5 bases from V and 3 bases from J, with 17 bases between. Germline V gene data show CDR1 as MDHEN and CDR2 as SYDVKM. The CDR3 runs to 15 residues. CDR3 coding DNA: TGTGCCAGCAGTCCCAATAGGGGAGAATACTACGAGCAGTACGTC. This translates into CASSPNRGEYYEQYV.

The CDR3 loop is CASSYGQYNEQFF. The CDR3, as DNA: TGTGCCAGCAGTTACGGTCAGTACAATGAGCAGTTCTTC. The chain couples TRBV6-5 to TRBJ2-1, with no clear D. The germline V and J ends were trimmed by 2 bases and 4 bases, with 6 bases remaining between them. Germline V gives CDR1 MNHEY, CDR2 SVGAGI. CDR3 length equals 13 residues.

The gene calls are TRBV9 and TRBJ2-5; 15 positions agree with TRBD2. V gave up 3 bases and J gave up 2 bases; unmatched junction bases: 5. This CDR3 is built from 17 residues. The germline V gene has CDR1 SGDLS and CDR2 YYNGEE. The CDR3 protein is CASSEGTSGGLQETQYF. DNA of the CDR3: TGTGCCAGCAGCGAGGGGACTAGCGGGGGGTTACAAGAGACCCAGTACTTC.

V gene TRBV27 combines with J gene TRBJ2-3; 7 bases are shared with TRBD1. CDR1 is MNHEY, CDR2 SMNVEV, per germline (reference sequence). Losses at the gene ends were 5 bases for V and 0 bases for J; bases not matched to a gene: 5. The CDR3 runs to 15 residues. The CDR3: CASSPGTASTDTQYF. The DNA of the CDR3 is TGTGCCAGCAGTCCAGGGACAGCCAGCACAGATACGCAGTATTTT.

This clone was seen just once. V usage is TRBV29-1 and J usage is TRBJ2-6, with D unresolved. The germline CDR1 and CDR2 sequences are SQVTM and ANQGSEA. V lost 3 bases and J lost 2, with 8 bases in between. This CDR3 has 14 residues. The CDR3 loop is CSVDEGTGANVLTF. The CDR3 DNA sequence: TGCAGCGTTGATGAAGGGACTGGGGCCAACGTCCTGACTTTC. The full variable domain, its missing parts supplied by reference TRBV29-1 and TRBJ2-6, is SAVISQKPSRDICQRGTSLTIQCQVDSQVTMMFWYRQQPGQSLTLIATANQGSEATYESGFVIDKFPISRPNLTFSTLTVSNMSPEDSSIYLCSVDEGTGANVLTFGAGSRLTVL.

This clone has more than one count but fewer than ten. CDR3: CASSRARDTEAFF. CDR3 DNA: TGTGCCAGCAGTAGGGCGCGGGACACTGAAGCTTTCTTT. The chain employs TRBV9 and TRBJ1-1; D is uncertain. V was clipped by 5 bases and J by 3 bases, with 11 bases between them. CDR1 and CDR2 from the germline V gene are SGDLS and YYNGEE. The CDR3 sequence is 13 residues long.

The genes are TRBV7-2 and TRBJ2-7; D might be TRBD2 (6 bases). V lost 1 base and J 3 bases, leaving 19 bases between the germline ends. The CDR3 spans 17 residues. The V gene's germline CDR1 is SGHTA and CDR2 FQGNSA. This CDR3 reads CASSLDGGATKGYEQYF. The CDR3 DNA reads as TGTGCCAGCAGCTTAGATGGCGGGGCAACAAAGGGCTACGAGCAGTACTTC.

The chain has TRBV11-2 and TRBJ1-5; D not certain. The CDR3 contains 13 residues. Germline V gene lookup returns CDR1 SGHAT and CDR2 FQNNGV. Trimming cost V 1 base and J 6 bases, with 7 bases left between them. The CDR3 coding sequence is TGTGCCAGCAGCTTAGGGCAGATTCAGCCCCAGCATTTT. Translation: CASSLGQIQPQHF.

This clone appeared once. The chain uses TRBV6-5 and TRBJ2-5; 7 positions agree with TRBD1. TRBJ2-7 matches the DNA end more closely, so the J call is doubtful. In germline, CDR1 is MNHEY, CDR2 SVGAGI. The CDR3 has 15 residues. Here the CDR3 DNA reads TGTGCCAGCAGTTACTCGAGGGACAGTCCATACGAGCAGTACTTC. Its translation: CASSYSRDSPYEQYF.

This chain joins TRBV7-9 and TRBJ1-2, with 9 bases matching TRBD1. With 5 bases clipped from V and 2 bases from J, the junction kept 6 bases outside the gene matches. The germline V gene encodes CDR1 SEHNR and CDR2 FQNEAQ (reference sequence). This CDR3 has 15 residues. In DNA form, the CDR3 reads TGTGCCAGCAGCCTAGGGACAGGGCCCAACTATGGCTACACCTTC. Translation: CASSLGTGPNYGYTF. The full variable domain, rest sourced from reference TRBV7-9 and TRBJ1-2, is DTGVSQNPRHKITKRGQNVTFRCDPISEHNRLYWYRQTLGQGPEFLTYFQNEAQLEKSRLLSDRFSAERPKGSFSTLEIQRTEQGDSAMYLCASSLGTGPNYGYTFGSGTRLTVV.